This section outlines one TCR beta chain sequence together with its context. In the original processing: Amplification from reference gene primers served as the basis for estimated nucleated cell counts. The data were produced by immunoSEQ multiplex PCR, yet TCRdb's version contains in-frame clones alone and is incomplete. The DNA was the basis for D and trimming; V, J and clone size are from that table. In the table there are 200,000 to 250,000 clones, 88% of which are singletons. The data derive from a study of blood T cell repertoires in COVID-19. The overall study: COVID-19 samples from acute and convalescent phases originated in the United States, Italy and Spain.

The CDR3 runs 14 residues. V was clipped by 0 bases and J by 6 bases; unmatched bases: 2. From germline, CDR1 is MNHEY and CDR2 SVGAGI. The receptor's source is a man between 18 and 35 years old with active or convalescent COVID-19. The sequenced material came from peripheral blood. The rearrangement links TRBV6-5 to TRBJ2-1; 7 bases agree with TRBD2. CDR3 nucleotide sequence: TGTGCCAGCAGTTACTCGAGACTAGCCAATGAGCAGTTCTTC. This gives the protein CASSYSRLANEQFF.